What follows are 29 T cell receptor beta chains derived from one specimen sequenced in a study of T-cell memory formation after mild COVID-19. TCRdb redid the calling of the 5' RACE reads with MiXCR, one entry per CDR3 protein. The sample carries about 360,000 distinct CDR3 sequences, approximately 15% recorded once. Sequenced: PBMCs or a T cell subset sorted from them (not recorded which). Receptors originate from a man between 18 and 29 years old who had mild COVID-19 (a few samples of this study predate the infection). Cell type and time point are not known.

The V and J genes are TRBV9 and TRBJ2-5; 8 bases align to TRBD2. The CDR3 length is 16 residues. Germline V CDR1 and CDR2: SGDLS, YYNGEE. The V and J ends lost 4 bases and 2 bases, in that order; junction bases with no gene match: 10. CDR3 coding DNA: TGTGCCAGCAGCCCCCGCGGGCGGGGGGTTCAAGAGACCCAGTACTTC. Amino acids: CASSPRGRGVQETQYF.

This sequence joins TRBV18 and TRBJ2-1, with TRBD2 identical over 9 bases. V lost 8 bases and J lost 3; bases outside the gene matches: 11. The CDR3 extends over 16 amino acids. CDR1 KGHSH and CDR2 LQKENI come from the germline V gene. The DNA for the CDR3 is TGTGCCAGCCAACTTTTAGCGGGGGACCTCTACAATGAGCAGTTCTTC. Translated, it gives CASQLLAGDLYNEQFF.

This clonotype showed up just a few times. The chain joins TRBV6-6 to TRBJ2-4; TRBD2 is a possible D gene (6 bases). Germline CDR1 and CDR2: MNHNY and SVGAGI (reference sequence). The CDR3 is 15 residues long. V dropped 6 bases and J dropped 0 bases, with 12 bases sitting between them. CDR3 sequence: CASSLPGVAKNIQYF. The CDR3 coding sequence is TGTGCCAGCAGCCTCCCGGGGGTAGCCAAAAACATTCAGTACTTC.

CDR3 bases: TGTGCCAGCAGCGGGGGGAGGGGAAGGGAACAGCCCCAGCATTTT. Translation: CASSGGRGREQPQHF. The V and J genes are TRBV7-2 and TRBJ1-5; perhaps TRBD1 as D (5 bases). Trimming removed 5 bases at V and 7 bases at J, with 18 bases between. CDR1 SGHTA and CDR2 FQGNSA come from the germline V gene. The CDR3 loop spans 15 amino acids.

This clonotype was observed a handful of times. This chain uses TRBV5-4 with TRBJ2-7; 11 nucleotides agree with TRBD1. Trimming at V came to 4 bases and at J to 2 bases, leaving 5 bases not matched to a gene. This CDR3 spans 15 amino acids. Germline V gene lookup returns CDR1 SGHNT and CDR2 YYREEE (reference sequence). The CDR3 bases are TGTGCCAGCAGCATACCGGGACAGGGGGCCTACGAGCAGTACTTC. Translation gives CASSIPGQGAYEQYF.

This clonotype was observed a handful of times. V and J are TRBV20-1 and TRBJ1-5; D not resolved. Deletions cut 3 bases from V and 3 bases from J, with 15 bases between. Germline V gene data show CDR1 as DFQATT and CDR2 as SNEGSKA (reference sequence). This CDR3 has 15 amino acids. Written as DNA, the CDR3 is TGCAGTGCTAGCCCTGGAGGGTATGACAATCAGCCCCAGCATTTT. Residues: CSASPGGYDNQPQHF.

The chain couples TRBV3-1 to TRBJ1-1, with 10 bases fitting TRBD1. CDR3 length: 16 amino acids. Germline-derived CDR1 and CDR2 are LGHDT and YNNKEL (reference sequence). The V gene end was trimmed by 3 bases and the J gene end by 6 bases; junction bases not matched to a gene: 10. The DNA for the CDR3 is TGTGCCAGCAGCCACGGGACAGGGGCGAGGAGGGCTGAAGCTTTCTTT. It codes for CASSHGTGARRAEAFF.

This clonotype was counted at least ten times. The chain joins TRBV12-3 or TRBV12-4 to TRBJ2-3; 7 bases align to TRBD2. V lost 5 bases, J lost 2 bases, and 4 bases stayed unmatched. The length of the CDR3 is 14 residues. Here the CDR3 DNA reads TGTGCCAGCAGTGGGACTACCCACACAGATACGCAGTATTTT. Amino acids: CASSGTTHTDTQYF.

This clonotype has only a few counts. The chain employs TRBV3-1 and TRBJ1-5, with D uncertain. V gave up 5 bases and J gave up 1 base, with 12 bases separating them. Germline CDR1 reads LGHDT; CDR2 reads YNNKEL (reference sequence). The CDR3 has 15 residues. CDR3 sequence: CASSYGPGSNQPQHF. The CDR3, as DNA: TGTGCCAGCAGCTACGGTCCGGGAAGCAATCAGCCCCAGCATTTT.

The chain recombines TRBV6-2 or TRBV6-3 with TRBJ1-6; D is possibly TRBD1 (5 bases). The CDR3 extends over 14 amino acids. Germline V gene lookup returns CDR1 MNHEY and CDR2 SVGEGT. V was cut by 4 bases and J by 11 bases, with 15 bases left in between. The CDR3 loop is CASSWRRPGAPLHF. The CDR3 bases are TGTGCCAGCAGTTGGCGACGGCCGGGGGCACCCCTCCACTTT.

This chain joins TRBV9 and TRBJ2-2; no clear D gene. The CDR3 totals 14 residues. Looked up from germline, CDR1 is SGDLS and CDR2 is YYNGEE. V was shortened by 0 bases and J by 4 bases, with 7 bases between the two germline ends. CDR3 in amino acids: CASSVEQITGELFF. CDR3 nucleotide sequence: TGTGCCAGCAGCGTAGAACAGATCACCGGGGAGCTGTTTTTT.

This clonotype occurred many times. This chain joins TRBV12-3 or TRBV12-4 and TRBJ2-7; D may be TRBD1 (6 bases). Trimming took 4 bases from V and 6 from J, leaving 16 bases between them. The CDR3 contains 14 residues. For the CDR3, the DNA is TGTGCCAGCAGTTGGGGACACCAGGGAGCCGAGCAGTACTTC. Protein product: CASSWGHQGAEQYF.

The genes are TRBV6-1 and TRBJ2-3; tentatively, D is TRBD1 (6 bases). This CDR3 is 15 amino acids long. Germline V gives CDR1 MNHNS, CDR2 SASEGT. The V and J ends lost 4 bases and 4 bases respectively, with 15 bases between them. The CDR3, as DNA: TGTGCCAGCAGTGCCCGGCAGGGGAGCGCAGATACGCAGTATTTT. It yields the protein CASSARQGSADTQYF.

This clonotype was observed a few times. The rearrangement links TRBV5-1 to TRBJ2-2; TRBD1 agrees at 10 bases. J was trimmed by 4 bases and V by 2 bases; bases with no gene match: 2. Germline-derived CDR1 and CDR2 are SGHRS and YFSETQ. The CDR3 loop spans 15 amino acids. CDR3 DNA sequence: TGCGCCAGCAGCTTAAGGACAGGGGGCACCGGGGAGCTGTTTTTT. This encodes CASSLRTGGTGELFF.

This chain connects TRBV20-1 to TRBJ2-3; TRBD1 is a possible D gene (5 bases). The germline V gene has CDR1 DFQATT and CDR2 SNEGSKA (reference sequence). The V and J ends lost 6 bases and 1 base respectively, with 14 bases between them. CDR3 length: 14 amino acids. DNA of the CDR3: TGCAGTGCAGCAAGGGGCAGGGGCACAGATACGCAGTATTTT. Translating gives CSAARGRGTDTQYF.

The rearrangement joins TRBV5-1 to TRBJ2-3, with D unresolved. This CDR3 is built from 12 residues. V was pared by 7 bases and J by 0 bases, with 6 bases between. The germline V gene has CDR1 SGHRS and CDR2 YFSETQ. This CDR3 is CASGTSTDTQYF. For the CDR3, the DNA is TGCGCCAGCGGTACTAGCACAGATACGCAGTATTTT.

This clonotype showed up just a few times. The chain links TRBV7-2 to TRBJ2-2; D unclear. CDR1 is SGHTA, CDR2 FQGNSA, per germline. The CDR3 sequence is 13 residues long. Deletions cut 6 bases from V and 6 bases from J, with 11 bases between. CDR3 amino acids: CASRSIGPGELFF. CDR3 DNA sequence: TGTGCCAGCAGATCCATAGGCCCCGGGGAGCTGTTTTTT.

The V gene is TRBV5-6, the J gene TRBJ1-4, with 9 bases lining up with TRBD1. The CDR3 is made up of 14 amino acids. Germline V gene lookup returns CDR1 SGHDT and CDR2 YYEEEE. The J segment lost 8 bases and the V segment lost 3 bases, leaving 5 bases of the junction unmatched. The CDR3 reads CASSWPGTGEKLFF. For the CDR3, the DNA is TGTGCCAGCAGCTGGCCCGGGACAGGGGAAAAACTGTTTTTT.

This clonotype was observed a handful of times. This chain links TRBV6-1 with TRBJ1-6; TRBD1 matches at 7 bases. Trimming at V came to 4 bases and at J to 12 bases, leaving 12 bases not matched to a gene. Germline V gene lookup returns CDR1 MNHNS and CDR2 SASEGT. The CDR3 runs to 15 residues. The CDR3 region has the DNA TGTGCCAGCAGTGTTTCGGGGACAGAAGGCCGACCCCTCCACTTT. It yields the protein CASSVSGTEGRPLHF.

This clonotype appeared many times. This rearrangement joins TRBV6-6 to TRBJ2-5; TRBD1 aligns across 8 bases. The CDR3 extends over 13 amino acids. V shed 9 bases, J shed 5 bases, and the junction held 8 bases outside the gene matches. Germline CDR1 is MNHNY and CDR2 is SVGAGI (reference sequence). The CDR3 loop is CASTQGALETQYF. In DNA, the CDR3 is TGTGCCAGTACCCAGGGGGCGCTTGAGACCCAGTACTTC.

This clonotype occurred a few times. The chain couples TRBV3-1 to TRBJ1-1, with 7 positions matching TRBD1. V shed 0 bases, J shed 10 bases, and the junction held 5 bases outside the gene matches. The CDR3 totals 13 residues. CDR1 is LGHDT, CDR2 YNNKEL, per germline (reference sequence). The CDR3 nucleotides read TGTGCCAGCAGCCAAGAAGGCAACAGGGGAGCTTTCTTT. As protein: CASSQEGNRGAFF.

In nucleotides, the CDR3 is TGTGCCAGCAGGCGGGGGGCGGGAGAGACCCAGTACTTC. As protein: CASRRGAGETQYF. The chain links TRBV11-2 to TRBJ2-5; 8 bases are shared with TRBD2. Germline lookup yields CDR1 SGHAT and CDR2 FQNNGV. The CDR3 is 13 amino acids. The J segment lost 4 bases and the V segment lost 6 bases, leaving 4 bases of the junction unmatched.

The chain is built from TRBV28 and TRBJ1-1; D not resolved. V lost 6 bases, J lost 1 base, and 15 bases lay in between. Germline values: CDR1 MDHEN, CDR2 SYDVKM. This CDR3 has 15 amino acids. The CDR3 sequence: CASSLPGVGNTEAFF. The CDR3 DNA follows: TGTGCCAGCAGCCTCCCGGGCGTGGGGAACACTGAAGCTTTCTTT.

This chain links TRBV5-6 with TRBJ1-2, with D unclear. CDR3 length: 13 amino acids. V lost 5 bases and J lost 3, with 11 bases in between. Germline V gene data show CDR1 as SGHDT and CDR2 as YYEEEE. DNA for the CDR3: TGTGCCAGCAGGCCATACAACGACTATGGCTACACCTTC. The encoded protein is CASRPYNDYGYTF.

The V call is TRBV12-3 or TRBV12-4, the J call TRBJ1-2; 7 bases fit TRBD1. J lost 4 bases, V lost 7 bases, and 9 bases had no gene match. This CDR3 spans 14 amino acids. In nucleotides, the CDR3 is TGTGCCAGCACCCCCCGGGCAGGGGGCTATGGCTACACCTTC. It specifies CASTPRAGGYGYTF.

V is TRBV29-1 and J is TRBJ1-1; D not resolved. Trimming left V 3 bases short and J 0 bases short, with 8 bases between. The CDR3 has 13 residues. Germline CDR1 and CDR2: SQVTM and ANQGSEA. The DNA for the CDR3 is TGCAGCGTTGACCCGAGGGTGAACACTGAAGCTTTCTTT. As protein: CSVDPRVNTEAFF.

This clonotype was seen more than once but under ten times. The rearrangement joins TRBV6-5 to TRBJ1-5; 8 bases match TRBD1. Germline values: CDR1 MNHEY, CDR2 SVGAGI. The V gene end was trimmed by 5 bases and the J gene end by 2 bases; junction bases not matched to a gene: 8. The length of the CDR3 is 16 residues. CDR3 residues: CASSAGQGSGNQPQHF. As DNA, the CDR3 is TGTGCCAGCAGTGCCGGACAGGGCTCGGGCAATCAGCCCCAGCATTTT.

This clonotype was recorded a few times. This chain joins TRBV5-1 and TRBJ2-3; D is perhaps TRBD1 (6 bases). CDR1 is SGHRS, CDR2 YFSETQ, per germline. Trimming took 4 bases from V and 2 from J, leaving 14 bases between them. The CDR3 runs to 15 residues. CDR3 DNA sequence: TGCGCCAGCAGCGACCTGACAGGAGACACAGATACGCAGTATTTT. Its protein product is CASSDLTGDTDTQYF.

The table lists this clonotype with a few counts. The chain has TRBV5-1 and TRBJ1-5, with 7 bases lining up with TRBD1. V trimming: 4 bases; J trimming: 3 bases; junction bases outside the gene matches: 16. The V gene's germline CDR1 is SGHRS and CDR2 YFSETQ. This CDR3 region has 18 residues. In nucleotides, the CDR3 is TGCGCCAGCAGCGGGCCAACCACCGGGACAGACCCCAATCAGCCCCAGCATTTT. The encoded protein is CASSGPTTGTDPNQPQHF.